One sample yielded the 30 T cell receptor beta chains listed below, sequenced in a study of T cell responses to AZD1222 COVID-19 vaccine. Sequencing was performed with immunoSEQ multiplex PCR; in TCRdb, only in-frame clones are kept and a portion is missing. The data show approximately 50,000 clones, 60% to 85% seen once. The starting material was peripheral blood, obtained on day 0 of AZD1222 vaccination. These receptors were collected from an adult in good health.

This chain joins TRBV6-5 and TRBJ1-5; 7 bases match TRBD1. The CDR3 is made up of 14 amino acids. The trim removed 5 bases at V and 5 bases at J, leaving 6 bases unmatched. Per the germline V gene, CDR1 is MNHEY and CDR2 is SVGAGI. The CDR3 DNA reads TGTGCCAGCAGTCCCACAGGGGCCCATCAGCCCCAGCATTTT. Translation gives CASSPTGAHQPQHF.

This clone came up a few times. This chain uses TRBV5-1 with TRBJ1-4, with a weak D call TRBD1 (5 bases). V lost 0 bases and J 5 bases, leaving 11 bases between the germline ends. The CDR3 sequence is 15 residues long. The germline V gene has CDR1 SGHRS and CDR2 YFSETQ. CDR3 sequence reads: CASSLEGTLNEKLFF. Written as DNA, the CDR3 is TGCGCCAGCAGCTTGGAAGGGACGCTAAATGAAAAACTGTTTTTT.

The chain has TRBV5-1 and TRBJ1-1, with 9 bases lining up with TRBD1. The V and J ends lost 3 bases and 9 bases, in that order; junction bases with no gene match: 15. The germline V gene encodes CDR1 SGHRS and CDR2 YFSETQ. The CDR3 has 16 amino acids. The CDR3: CASSSGLRQGDTQAFF. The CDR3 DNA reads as TGCGCCAGCAGCTCGGGCCTTCGACAGGGGGACACACAAGCTTTCTTT. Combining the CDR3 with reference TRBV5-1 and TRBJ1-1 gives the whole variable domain KAGVTQTPRYLIKTRGQQVTLSCSPISGHRSVSWYQQTPGQGLQFLFEYFSETQRNKGNFPGRFSGRQFSNSRSEMNVSTLELGDSALYLCASSSGLRQGDTQAFFGQGTRLTVV.

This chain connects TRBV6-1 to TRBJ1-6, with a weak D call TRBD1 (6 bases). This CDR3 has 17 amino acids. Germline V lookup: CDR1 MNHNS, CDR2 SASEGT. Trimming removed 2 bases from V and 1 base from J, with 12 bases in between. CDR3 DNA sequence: TGTGCCAGCAGTGAATTACAGGGTGATTCCTATAATTCACCCCTCCACTTT. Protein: CASSELQGDSYNSPLHF.

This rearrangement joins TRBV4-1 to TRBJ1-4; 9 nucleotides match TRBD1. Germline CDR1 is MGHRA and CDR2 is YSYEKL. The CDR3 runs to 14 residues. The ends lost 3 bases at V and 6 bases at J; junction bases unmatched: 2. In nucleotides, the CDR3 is TGCGCCAGCAGCCAGGACAGGGGAGATGAAAAACTGTTTTTT. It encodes CASSQDRGDEKLFF.

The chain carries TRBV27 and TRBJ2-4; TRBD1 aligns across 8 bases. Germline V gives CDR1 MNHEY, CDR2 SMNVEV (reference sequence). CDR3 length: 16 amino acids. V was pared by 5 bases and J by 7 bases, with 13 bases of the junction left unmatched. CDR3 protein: CASSPLIPHRGNIQYF. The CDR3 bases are TGTGCCAGCAGTCCCCTCATCCCTCACAGGGGGAACATTCAGTACTTC.

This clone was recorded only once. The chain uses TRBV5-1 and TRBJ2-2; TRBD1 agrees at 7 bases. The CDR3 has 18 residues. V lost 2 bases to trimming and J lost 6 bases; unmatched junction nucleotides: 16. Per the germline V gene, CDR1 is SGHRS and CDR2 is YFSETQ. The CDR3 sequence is CASSFLSVAGGTPGELFF. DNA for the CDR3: TGCGCCAGCAGCTTTTTGAGTGTCGCAGGGGGAACCCCCGGGGAGCTGTTTTTT.

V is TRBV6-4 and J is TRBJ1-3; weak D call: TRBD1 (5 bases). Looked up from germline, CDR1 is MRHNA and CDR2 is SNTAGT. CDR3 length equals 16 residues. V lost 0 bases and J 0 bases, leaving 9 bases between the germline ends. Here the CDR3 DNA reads TGTGCCAGCAGTGACTCCCCGGACAACTCTGGAAACACCATATATTTT. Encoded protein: CASSDSPDNSGNTIYF.

CDR3 in DNA: TGTGCCAGCAGACGCGCCCCAACGGGCGGCACAGATACGCAGTATTTT. Translation: CASRRAPTGGTDTQYF. This rearrangement joins TRBV7-9 to TRBJ2-3; D not certain. V shed 6 bases and J shed 1 base, with 17 bases lying between them. The CDR3 length is 16 residues. Per the germline V gene, CDR1 is SEHNR and CDR2 is FQNEAQ (reference sequence). The whole variable domain, remainder taken from reference TRBV7-9 and TRBJ2-3, is DTGVSQNPRHKITKRGQNVTFRCDPISEHNRLYWYRQTLGQGPEFLTYFQNEAQLEKSRLLSDRFSAERPKGSFSTLEIQRTEQGDSAMYLCASRRAPTGGTDTQYFGPGTRLTVL.

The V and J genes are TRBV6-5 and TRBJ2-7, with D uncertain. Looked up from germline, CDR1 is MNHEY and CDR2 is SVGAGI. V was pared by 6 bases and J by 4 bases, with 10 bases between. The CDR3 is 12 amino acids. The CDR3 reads CASSRDGYEQYV. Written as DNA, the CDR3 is TGTGCCAGCAGCCGAGACGGGTACGAGCAGTACGTC.

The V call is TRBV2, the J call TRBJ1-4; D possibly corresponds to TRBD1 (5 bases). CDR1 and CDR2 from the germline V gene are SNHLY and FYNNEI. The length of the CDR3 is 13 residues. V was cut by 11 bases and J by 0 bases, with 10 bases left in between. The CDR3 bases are TGTGCCGTCTTGGGGGCAACTAATGAAAAACTGTTTTTT. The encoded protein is CAVLGATNEKLFF.

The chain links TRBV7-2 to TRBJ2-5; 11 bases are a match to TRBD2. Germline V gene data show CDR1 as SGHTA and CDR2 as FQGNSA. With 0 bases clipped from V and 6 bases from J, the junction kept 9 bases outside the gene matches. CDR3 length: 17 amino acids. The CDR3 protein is CASSLAPASGRSKTQYF. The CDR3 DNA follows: TGTGCCAGCAGCTTAGCGCCAGCTAGCGGGAGGTCAAAGACCCAGTACTTC.

This CDR3 is CASRGLEAFF. CDR3 sequence (DNA): TGTGCCAGCAGGGGGCTTGAAGCTTTCTTT. The chain is built from TRBV6-5 and TRBJ1-1; D is possibly TRBD1 (5 bases). The CDR3 contains 10 residues. The ends were cut back, 6 bases at V and 7 bases at J, with 6 bases in the middle. In germline, CDR1 is MNHEY, CDR2 SVGAGI.

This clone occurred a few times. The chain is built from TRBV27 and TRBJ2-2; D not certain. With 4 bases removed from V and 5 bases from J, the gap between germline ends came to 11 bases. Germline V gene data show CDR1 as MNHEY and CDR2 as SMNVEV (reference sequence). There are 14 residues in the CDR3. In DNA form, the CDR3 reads TGTGCCAGCAGTTCCCTTGAGAGGACCGGGGAGCTGTTTTTT. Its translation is CASSSLERTGELFF.

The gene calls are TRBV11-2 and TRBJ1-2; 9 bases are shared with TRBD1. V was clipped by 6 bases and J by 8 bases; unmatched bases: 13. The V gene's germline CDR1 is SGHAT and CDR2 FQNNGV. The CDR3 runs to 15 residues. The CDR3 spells CASRINRGTGSGYTF. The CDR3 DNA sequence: TGTGCCAGCAGAATCAACAGAGGGACAGGGAGCGGCTACACCTTC.

This chain's CDR3 is CSVRGSAVEAFF. The DNA for the CDR3 is TGCAGCGTCCGCGGGTCAGCCGTTGAAGCTTTCTTT. This chain joins TRBV29-1 and TRBJ1-1; D gene unclear. The CDR3 consists of 12 residues. Germline lookup yields CDR1 SQVTM and CDR2 ANQGSEA. V lost 6 bases and J lost 7, with 15 bases in between. The variable domain in full, with the rest retrieved from reference TRBV29-1 and TRBJ1-1, is SAVISQKPSRDICQRGTSLTIQCQVDSQVTMMFWYRQQPGQSLTLIATANQGSEATYESGFVIDKFPISRPNLTFSTLTVSNMSPEDSSIYLCSVRGSAVEAFFGQGTRLTVV.

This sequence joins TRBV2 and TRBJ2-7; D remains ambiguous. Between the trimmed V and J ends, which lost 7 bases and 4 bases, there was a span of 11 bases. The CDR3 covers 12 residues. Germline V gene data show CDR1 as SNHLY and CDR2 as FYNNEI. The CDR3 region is CASKRRYYEQYV. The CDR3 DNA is TGTGCCAGCAAAAGACGGTATTACGAGCAGTACGTC.

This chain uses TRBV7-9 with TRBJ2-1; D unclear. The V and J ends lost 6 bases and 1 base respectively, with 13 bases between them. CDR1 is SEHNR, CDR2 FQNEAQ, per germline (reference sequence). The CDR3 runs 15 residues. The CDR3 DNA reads TGTGCCAGCAGATCAACAGAGCTTTCCTACAATGAGCAGTTCTTC. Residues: CASRSTELSYNEQFF.

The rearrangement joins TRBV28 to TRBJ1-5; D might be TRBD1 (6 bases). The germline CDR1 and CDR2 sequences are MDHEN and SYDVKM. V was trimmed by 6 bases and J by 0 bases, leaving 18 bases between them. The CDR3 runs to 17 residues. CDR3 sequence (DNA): TGTGCCAGCAGCCAAACCCGGGGGGCCTTTAGCAATCAGCCCCAGCATTTT. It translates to CASSQTRGAFSNQPQHF.

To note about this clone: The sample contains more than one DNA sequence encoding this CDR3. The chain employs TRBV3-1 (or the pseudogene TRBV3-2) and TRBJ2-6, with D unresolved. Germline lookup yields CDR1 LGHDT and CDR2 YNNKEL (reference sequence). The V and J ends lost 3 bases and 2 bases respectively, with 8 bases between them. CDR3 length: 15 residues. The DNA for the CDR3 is TGTGCCAGCAGCCATCGAACGGCTGGGGCCAACGTCCTGACTTTC. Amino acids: CASSHRTAGANVLTF.

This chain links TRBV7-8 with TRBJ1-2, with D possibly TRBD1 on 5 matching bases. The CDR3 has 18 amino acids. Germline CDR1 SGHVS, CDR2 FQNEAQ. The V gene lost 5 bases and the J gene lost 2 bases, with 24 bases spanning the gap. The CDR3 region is CASSPRFAGLNTNYGYTF. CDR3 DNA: TGTGCCAGCAGCCCGCGTTTTGCGGGGCTAAACACGAACTATGGCTACACCTTC.

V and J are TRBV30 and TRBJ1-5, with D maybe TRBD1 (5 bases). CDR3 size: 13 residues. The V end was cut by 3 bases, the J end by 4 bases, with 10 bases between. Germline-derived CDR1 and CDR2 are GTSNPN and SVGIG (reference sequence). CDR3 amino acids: CAWSPQGNQPQHF. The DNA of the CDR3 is TGTGCCTGGAGCCCCCAGGGAAATCAGCCCCAGCATTTT.

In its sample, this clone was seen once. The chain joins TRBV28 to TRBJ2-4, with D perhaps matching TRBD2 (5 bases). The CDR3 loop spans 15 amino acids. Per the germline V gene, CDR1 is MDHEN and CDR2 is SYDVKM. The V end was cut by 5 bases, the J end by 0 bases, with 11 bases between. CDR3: CASSPGELAKNIQYF. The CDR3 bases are TGTGCCAGCAGTCCCGGGGAGCTAGCCAAAAACATTCAGTACTTC.

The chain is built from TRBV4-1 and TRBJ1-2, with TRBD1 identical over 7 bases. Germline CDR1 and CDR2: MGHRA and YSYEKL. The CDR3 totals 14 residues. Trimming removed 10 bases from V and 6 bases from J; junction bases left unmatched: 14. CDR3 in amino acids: CAIPRDSQRHGYTF. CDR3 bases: TGCGCCATCCCCCGGGACAGCCAACGACATGGCTACACCTTC.

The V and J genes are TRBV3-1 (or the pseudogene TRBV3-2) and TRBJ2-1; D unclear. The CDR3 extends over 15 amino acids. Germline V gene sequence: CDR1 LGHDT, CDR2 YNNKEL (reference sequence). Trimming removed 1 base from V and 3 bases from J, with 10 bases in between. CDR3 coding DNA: TGTGCCAGCAGCCAAGGGGCGACCGGCTACAATGAGCAGTTCTTC. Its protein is CASSQGATGYNEQFF.

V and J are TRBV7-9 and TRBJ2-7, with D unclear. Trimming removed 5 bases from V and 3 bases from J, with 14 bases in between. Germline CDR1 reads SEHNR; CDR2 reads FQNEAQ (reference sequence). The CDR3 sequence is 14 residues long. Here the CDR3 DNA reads TGTGCCAGCAGCCCCCGTCTCCAATACTACGAGCAGTACTTC. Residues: CASSPRLQYYEQYF. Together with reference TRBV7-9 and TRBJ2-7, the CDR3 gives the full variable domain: DTGVSQNPRHKITKRGQNVTFRCDPISEHNRLYWYRQTLGQGPEFLTYFQNEAQLEKSRLLSDRFSAERPKGSFSTLEIQRTEQGDSAMYLCASSPRLQYYEQYFGPGTRLTVT.

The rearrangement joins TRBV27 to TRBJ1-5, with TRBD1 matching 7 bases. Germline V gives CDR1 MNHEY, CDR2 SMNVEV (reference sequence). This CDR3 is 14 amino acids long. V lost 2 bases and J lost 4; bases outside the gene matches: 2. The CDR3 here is CASSLQGDNQPQHF. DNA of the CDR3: TGTGCCAGCAGTTTACAGGGGGATAATCAGCCCCAGCATTTT.

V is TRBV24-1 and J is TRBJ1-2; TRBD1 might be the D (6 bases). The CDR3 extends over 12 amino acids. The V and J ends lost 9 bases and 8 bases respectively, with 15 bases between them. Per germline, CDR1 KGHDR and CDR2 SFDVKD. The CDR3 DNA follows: TGTGCCACCTCAGATCAGGGGCGAGGCTACACCTTC. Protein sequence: CATSDQGRGYTF.

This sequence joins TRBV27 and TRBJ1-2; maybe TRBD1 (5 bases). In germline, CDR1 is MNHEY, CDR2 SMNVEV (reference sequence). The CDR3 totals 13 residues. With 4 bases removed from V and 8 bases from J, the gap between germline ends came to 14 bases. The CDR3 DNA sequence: TGTGCCAGCAGTTACCAGGGTCAGCACGGCTACACCTTC. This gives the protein CASSYQGQHGYTF.

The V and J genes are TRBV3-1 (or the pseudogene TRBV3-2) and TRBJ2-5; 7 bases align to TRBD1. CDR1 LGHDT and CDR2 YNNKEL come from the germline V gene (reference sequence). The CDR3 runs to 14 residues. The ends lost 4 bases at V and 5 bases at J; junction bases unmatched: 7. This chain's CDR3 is CASSPRQGRETQYF. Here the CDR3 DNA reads TGTGCCAGCAGCCCCCGACAGGGACGGGAGACCCAGTACTTC.